The TCR beta chain described here comes from a study of glioma-infiltrating T cells after dendritic cell vaccination. Study at large: Patients received three intradermal dendritic cell vaccine injections at biweekly intervals. Findings and limits, study-wide: Higher pretreatment TIL content predicted longer progression-free time and survival.

As concerns this clone: The antigen is not known.

Assay: immunoSEQ multiplex PCR; the TCRdb copy retains only in-frame clones and omits some. The table has about 58,000 clones, about four fifths seen once. Sample time point: after dendritic cell vaccination, including at tumor progression/relapse. Fresh-frozen tumor tissue and more than two years of survival data were available for all. Unmatched junction bases numbered 10, after V lost 7 bases and J lost 4 bases. Germline V gene sequence: CDR1 MNHNY, CDR2 SVGAGI (reference sequence). The CDR3 runs 16 residues. The genes are TRBV6-6 and TRBJ2-2; TRBD1 aligns across 9 bases. The source of this sequence is a human donor with glioblastoma. This sample comprised blood, obtained after dendritic cell vaccination. The CDR3 region has the DNA TGTGCCAGCAAAACACCGGGACAGGGACCCACCGGGGAGCTGTTTTTT. Amino acid sequence: CASKTPGQGPTGELFF.